The 20 T cell receptor beta chains below come from one sample, sequenced in a study of blood T cell repertoires in COVID-19. TCRdb keeps only in-frame clones here, not all; method: immunoSEQ multiplex PCR. The sample yields 100,000 or so clones, 70% to 90% seen once. Sequencing was carried out using peripheral blood. The receptor set was obtained from a man aged 45 to 65 with active or convalescent COVID-19.

The gene calls are TRBV19 and TRBJ2-7; 7 bases are a match to TRBD1. Germline CDR1 LNHDA, CDR2 SQIVND (reference sequence). This CDR3 has 14 residues. The V and J ends lost 4 bases and 6 bases, in that order; junction bases with no gene match: 9. The chain's CDR3 is CASSTAVTGTEQYF. The CDR3 DNA reads as TGTGCCAGTAGTACCGCGGTGACAGGGACCGAGCAGTACTTC.

V gene TRBV6-2 or TRBV6-3 combines with J gene TRBJ1-2; 7 bases match TRBD1. Germline CDR1 reads MNHEY; CDR2 reads SVGEGT. Germline trimming cut 2 bases from V and 4 bases from J; bases unmatched to any gene: 7. The CDR3 consists of 15 residues. CDR3: CASSYGQEGFYGYTF. CDR3 in DNA: TGTGCCAGCAGTTACGGACAGGAAGGTTTCTATGGCTACACCTTC.

This chain uses TRBV6-5 with TRBJ1-1, with 7 nucleotides matching TRBD1. The V gene's germline CDR1 is MNHEY and CDR2 SVGAGI. There are 14 residues in the CDR3. Losses at the gene ends were 4 bases for V and 0 bases for J; bases not matched to a gene: 2. For the CDR3, the DNA is TGTGCCAGCAGTTCCGGGACAGTGAACACTGAAGCTTTCTTT. This codes for CASSSGTVNTEAFF.

The chain has TRBV15 and TRBJ2-7, with D possibly matching TRBD1 (5 bases). The CDR3 totals 15 residues. Germline V gene data show CDR1 as LNHNV and CDR2 as YYDKDF (reference sequence). V was trimmed by 0 bases and J by 1 base, leaving 10 bases between them. CDR3 protein: CATSREKGISYEQYV. The CDR3 DNA sequence: TGTGCCACCAGCAGAGAGAAGGGGATATCCTACGAGCAGTACGTC.

The chain recombines TRBV11-2 with TRBJ1-4; D is undetermined. Trimming cost V 1 base and J 8 bases, with 8 bases left between them. The CDR3 is 13 residues long. Germline V gene lookup returns CDR1 SGHAT and CDR2 FQNNGV. For the CDR3, the DNA is TGTGCCAGCAGCTTAGGTAGCCGGGAAAAACTGTTTTTT. It encodes CASSLGSREKLFF.

This chain uses TRBV27 with TRBJ1-1; tentatively, D is TRBD1 (6 bases). This CDR3 has 15 residues. Trimming took 2 bases from V and 2 from J, leaving 12 bases between them. The V gene's germline CDR1 is MNHEY and CDR2 SMNVEV (reference sequence). The CDR3, as DNA: TGTGCCAGCAGTTTAAGGGCGGGGGGCAACACTGAAGCTTTCTTT. Translation: CASSLRAGGNTEAFF.

V is TRBV5-1 and J is TRBJ2-3, with 7 bases that match TRBD2. Germline CDR1 SGHRS, CDR2 YFSETQ. The CDR3 runs to 16 residues. V dropped 1 base and J dropped 0; count of bases not matched to a gene: 5. CDR3 nucleotides: TGCGCCAGCAGCTTGAGGGATAGCGGGAGCACAGATACGCAGTATTTT. It codes for CASSLRDSGSTDTQYF. The full variable domain, completed using reference TRBV5-1 and TRBJ2-3, is KAGVTQTPRYLIKTRGQQVTLSCSPISGHRSVSWYQQTPGQGLQFLFEYFSETQRNKGNFPGRFSGRQFSNSRSEMNVSTLELGDSALYLCASSLRDSGSTDTQYFGPGTRLTVL.

The rearrangement joins TRBV28 to TRBJ1-1, with D possibly matching TRBD1 (6 bases). The germline V and J ends were trimmed by 8 bases and 0 bases, with 10 bases remaining between them. CDR1 and CDR2 (germline): MDHEN, SYDVKM. This CDR3 has 13 amino acids. CDR3 coding DNA: TGTGCCAGCCGACGGACAGTGAACACTGAAGCTTTCTTT. Translation: CASRRTVNTEAFF.

This chain uses TRBV2 with TRBJ2-3; TRBD2 aligns across 9 bases. The CDR3 runs 15 residues. Germline V CDR1 and CDR2: SNHLY, FYNNEI. The V segment lost 4 bases and the J segment 2 bases; nucleotides outside the gene matches: 4. The CDR3, as DNA: TGTGCCAGCAGTGGCGGGACTAGCAACACAGATACGCAGTATTTT. The encoded protein is CASSGGTSNTDTQYF.

A single count supports this clone. The V and J genes are TRBV7-7 and TRBJ2-2, with 8 bases matching TRBD1. Germline values: CDR1 SSHAT, CDR2 FNYEAQ (reference sequence). Trimming took 5 bases from V and 0 from J; bases not matched to a gene: 8. The CDR3 loop spans 17 amino acids. This chain's CDR3 is CASSANQGASNTGELFF. For the CDR3, the DNA is TGTGCCAGCAGCGCGAACCAGGGGGCCTCGAACACCGGGGAGCTGTTTTTT.

The gene calls are TRBV29-1 and TRBJ2-2, with 8 bases matching TRBD2. Trimming at V came to 0 bases and at J to 7 bases, leaving 7 bases not matched to a gene. Germline-derived CDR1 and CDR2 are SQVTM and ANQGSEA. The CDR3 has 15 amino acids. The CDR3 DNA is TGCAGCGTTGAAGATCCGGGACTAGTCCACGGGGAGCTGTTTTTT. Protein: CSVEDPGLVHGELFF.

V gene TRBV19 combines with J gene TRBJ1-3; D perhaps matches TRBD1 (6 bases). The germline gives CDR1 LNHDA, CDR2 SQIVND (reference sequence). This CDR3 has 15 residues. Trimming took 3 bases from V and 0 from J, leaving 9 bases between them. In DNA form, the CDR3 reads TGTGCCAGTAGTATCCAACAGGGCTCTGGAAACACCATATATTTT. Translating it yields CASSIQQGSGNTIYF.

The CDR3, as DNA: TGTGCCAGCAGCCAAGACGACGGGAATGGCTACACCTTC. It specifies CASSQDDGNGYTF. The chain is built from TRBV3-1 (or the pseudogene TRBV3-2) and TRBJ1-2; D remains ambiguous. Germline CDR1 is LGHDT and CDR2 is YNNKEL (reference sequence). There are 13 residues in the CDR3. V was cut by 0 bases and J by 6 bases, with 8 bases left in between.

The V call is TRBV28, the J call TRBJ2-7, with 8 bases fitting TRBD2. J lost 0 bases, V lost 5 bases, and 9 bases had no gene match. Per germline, CDR1 MDHEN and CDR2 SYDVKM. The CDR3 length is 16 residues. The CDR3 spells CASSPTGGRFSYEQYF. In nucleotides, the CDR3 is TGTGCCAGCAGTCCGACGGGGGGGCGGTTCTCCTACGAGCAGTACTTC.

V gene TRBV28 combines with J gene TRBJ1-2; 12 bases align to TRBD1. This CDR3 region has 17 residues. Trimming cost V 5 bases and J 7 bases; bases outside gene matches: 14. Per the germline V gene, CDR1 is MDHEN and CDR2 is SYDVKM. DNA for the CDR3: TGTGCCAGCAGTACGCCAAGTCTGGGACAGGGGGCGGTTGGCTACACCTTC. This gives the protein CASSTPSLGQGAVGYTF.

This chain links TRBV30 with TRBJ2-7; D uncertain. Trimming took 4 bases from V and 6 from J, leaving 10 bases between them. In germline, CDR1 is GTSNPN, CDR2 SVGIG (reference sequence). This CDR3 has 11 amino acids. The CDR3 sequence is CAWTYLSEQYF. The CDR3 nucleotides read TGTGCCTGGACCTACTTAAGCGAGCAGTACTTC.

The J gene is TRBJ1-4, the V gene TRBV10-3; 7 bases are a match to TRBD1. CDR1 and CDR2 (germline): ENHRY, SYGVKD. The trim removed 4 bases at V and 8 bases at J, leaving 7 bases unmatched. The CDR3 spans 14 residues. Here the CDR3 reads CAISAGQLGEKLFF. For the CDR3, the DNA is TGTGCCATCAGTGCGGGACAGCTTGGCGAAAAACTGTTTTTT.

This chain links TRBV6-5 with TRBJ2-7; 8 bases are shared with TRBD1. The CDR3 runs 15 residues. Germline V gene sequence: CDR1 MNHEY, CDR2 SVGAGI. V was pared by 5 bases and J by 3 bases, with 9 bases of the junction left unmatched. As DNA, the CDR3 is TGTGCCAGCAGTCGGACCGGGACAGGACTCTACGAGCAGTACTTC. Its protein product is CASSRTGTGLYEQYF.

This chain connects TRBV27 to TRBJ2-7; 7 positions agree with TRBD2. CDR1 and CDR2 from the germline V gene are MNHEY and SMNVEV (reference sequence). CDR3 size: 13 residues. V dropped 5 bases and J dropped 6; count of bases not matched to a gene: 7. The chain's CDR3 is CASSPRGRVEQYV. For the CDR3, the DNA is TGTGCCAGCAGTCCACGAGGGAGGGTCGAGCAGTACGTC.

V is TRBV5-1 and J is TRBJ1-4; D is uncertain. In germline, CDR1 is SGHRS, CDR2 YFSETQ. The CDR3 covers 16 residues. The V end lost 2 bases, the J end lost 0 bases, and 11 bases lay between the germline ends. The CDR3 DNA follows: TGCGCCAGCAGCTTAGCGGCCGTTGCAACTAATGAAAAACTGTTTTTT. This encodes CASSLAAVATNEKLFF.